This TCR beta chain was obtained from a study of immunodeficiency (dated by TCRdb to the late 2010s). Looking at the study overall: Repertoire analysis was performed to search for VDJ recombination defects and oligoclonality. Points the paper makes about the study in general: Compared with control CD8+ T cells, patient CD8+ T cells had restricted TRB V-J pairing and reduced productive entropy. Severe oligoclonality, as judged by top-100 and total clonotype frequencies, was observed in patient CD8+ T cells but not in patient CD4+ T cells. In the entropy comparisons of patients against healthy controls, patients were shown as n=3 (open circles), and an effect of thymic development was suggested only as a possibility.

Before TCR sequencing, CD3+CD8+ T cells were sorted out of fresh PBMCs. This clone was recorded only once. It has no known antigen specificity. Base qualities are not provided; no much larger clone lies one nucleotide away. Genomic DNA was extracted using the QIAamp DNA Blood Mini Kit and was submitted for immunoSEQ repertoire analysis. CDR3 regions were amplified by multiplex PCR from a standard quantity of genomic DNA template. PCR products were sequenced on an Illumina platform. The original pipeline was this. Alignment of sequences was done against a reference, and the V, D and J gene definitions came from IMGT. A nearest-neighbor clustering algorithm merged closely related sequences to remove PCR and sequencing errors. V, D and J usage was analyzed in productive unique and total sequences using ImmunoSEQ Analyzer tools and R version 3.6.1. TCRdb stores this immuneACCESS table with in-frame sequences only. Part of the clones is absent; in the studies checked, under half of the shortfall reflects unresolved V genes, and no reason is known for the rest. That table is the source of V, J and clone size, and D and trimming were worked out from the DNA. This sample comprises some 1,100 clones, over 90% of them detected only once. Of the sample, more than 1.4% falls within the top ten clones.

Trimming costs V 8 bases and J 1 base, and their ends lie 15 bases apart. CDR1 and CDR2 are drawn from the germline V gene: SNHLY, FYNNEI. The CDR3 starts with the cysteine, ends with the phenylalanine, and has 14 residues. Just the 42-base CDR3 DNA is kept, in frame starting at base 1. The source material was CD8+ T cells from blood. The source is a female donor. The chain is assembled from TRBV2 and TRBJ2-7; the D segment could be TRBD2, given 5 matching bases. The encoded CDR3 is CASEGGPNSYEQYF. In nucleotides, the sequence is TGTGCCAGCGAGGGCGGGCCAAATTCCTACGAGCAGTACTTC. Supplemented by the reference TRBV2 and TRBJ2-7 proteins around the CDR3, the complete variable domain is EPEVTQTPSHQVTQMGQEVILRCVPISNHLYFYWYRQILGQKVEFLVSFYNNEISEKSEIFDDQFSVERPDGSNFTLKIRSTKLEDSAMYFCASEGGPNSYEQYFGPGTRLTVT.